This TCR beta chain was found in a study of CD8 T cells in Susac syndrome. The CDR3 spans 14 residues. Deletions cut 2 bases from V and 4 bases from J, with 9 bases between. The RNA input was about 0.5 to 1 ug, and it was reverse transcribed with random hexamers. Coverage of TCR beta CDR3 amplification by immunoSEQ multiplex PCR extended to 54 Vbeta and 13 Jbeta. TCRdb reprocessed the immunoSEQ multiplex PCR reads with MiXCR, giving one entry per CDR3 protein. The sample shows roughly 47,000 distinct CDR3 sequences, around 92% of them seen only once. Sequencing of TCR beta was undertaken in CD8+ and CD4+ T cells derived from blood.

The specimen was CD8+ T cells from PBMCs. J is TRBJ2-1 and V is TRBV23-1; D ambiguous. TRBV23-1 is sorted into the ORF group, with uncertain function. This sequence originates from a human donor in good health. CDR3 DNA sequence: TGCGCCAGCAGTCAAGGGTCCTTGTACAATGAGCAGTTCTTC. Amino acids: CASSQGSLYNEQFF.